One sample yielded the 7 T cell receptor beta chains listed below, sequenced in a study of shared clonotypes between healthy human individuals. Produced via immunoSEQ multiplex PCR; TCRdb's table is partial and in-frame only. The top ten hold about 0.13% of the sample, which has a few million clones, around nine tenths seen once. The sequencing sample was made of naive CD4+ T cells sorted from blood. Indicated subset: CD45RA+ positively selected. The receptors shown here come from a man aged 18 to 30 in good health.

V and J are TRBV4-3 and TRBJ1-5; weak D call: TRBD1 (5 bases). V lost 4 bases and J 1 base, leaving 11 bases between the germline ends. The germline V gene encodes CDR1 LGHNA and CDR2 YSLEER. The CDR3 is 15 amino acids. CDR3 in amino acids: CASSLGRGSNQPQHF. As DNA, the CDR3 is TGCGCCAGCAGCCTTGGACGGGGGAGCAATCAGCCCCAGCATTTT.

The chain combines TRBV5-1 with TRBJ2-1, with D maybe TRBD1 (6 bases). The CDR3 has 15 amino acids. The germline V gene has CDR1 SGHRS and CDR2 YFSETQ. V was shortened by 4 bases and J by 3 bases, with 14 bases between the two germline ends. CDR3 sequence (DNA): TGCGCCAGCAGCACGGACAGTCTTGTCTACAATGAGCAGTTCTTC. Protein product: CASSTDSLVYNEQFF.

The V and J genes are TRBV30 and TRBJ1-3; 9 bases fit TRBD1. Germline CDR1 reads GTSNPN; CDR2 reads SVGIG (reference sequence). After removal of 2 bases from V and 0 bases from J, the junction contained 8 bases not matched to a gene. This CDR3 spans 17 amino acids. In nucleotides, the CDR3 is TGTGCCTGGAGTAGAACAGGGGGCTCCTCCTCTGGAAACACCATATATTTT. As protein: CAWSRTGGSSSGNTIYF.

In its sample, this clone was seen a few times. The CDR3 here is CASSSIQGNTEAFF. For the CDR3, the DNA is TGTGCCAGCAGTTCTATTCAAGGGAACACTGAAGCTTTCTTT. The genes are TRBV28 and TRBJ1-1; D ambiguous. The CDR3 spans 14 residues. CDR1 is MDHEN, CDR2 SYDVKM, per germline. V lost 4 bases and J lost 1, with 10 bases in between.

The chain links TRBV5-1 to TRBJ1-4, with D maybe TRBD1 (6 bases). Trimming took off 0 bases at V and 0 bases at J, with 12 bases between the two ends. Germline loops: CDR1 SGHRS, CDR2 YFSETQ. The CDR3 loop spans 17 amino acids. CDR3 nucleotides: TGCGCCAGCAGCTTGGAATCAGGGGATGCAACTAATGAAAAACTGTTTTTT. Residues: CASSLESGDATNEKLFF. Full variable domain (rest looked up from reference TRBV5-1 and TRBJ1-4): KAGVTQTPRYLIKTRGQQVTLSCSPISGHRSVSWYQQTPGQGLQFLFEYFSETQRNKGNFPGRFSGRQFSNSRSEMNVSTLELGDSALYLCASSLESGDATNEKLFFGSGTQLSVL.

V usage is TRBV7-2 and J usage is TRBJ2-7, with D maybe TRBD2 (5 bases). The V gene's germline CDR1 is SGHTA and CDR2 FQGNSA. CDR3 length: 15 amino acids. Trimming cost V 1 base and J 7 bases, with 17 bases left between them. The CDR3 is CASSLVVGDPGEQYF. CDR3 nucleotides: TGTGCCAGCAGCTTAGTCGTGGGAGACCCGGGGGAGCAGTACTTC.

V and J are TRBV30 and TRBJ2-7; D unclear. The CDR3 extends over 11 amino acids. From germline, CDR1 is GTSNPN and CDR2 SVGIG (reference sequence). Trimming took off 2 bases at V and 4 bases at J, with 6 bases between the two ends. CDR3: CAWSPRYEQYF. CDR3 bases: TGTGCCTGGAGTCCTAGGTACGAGCAGTACTTC.